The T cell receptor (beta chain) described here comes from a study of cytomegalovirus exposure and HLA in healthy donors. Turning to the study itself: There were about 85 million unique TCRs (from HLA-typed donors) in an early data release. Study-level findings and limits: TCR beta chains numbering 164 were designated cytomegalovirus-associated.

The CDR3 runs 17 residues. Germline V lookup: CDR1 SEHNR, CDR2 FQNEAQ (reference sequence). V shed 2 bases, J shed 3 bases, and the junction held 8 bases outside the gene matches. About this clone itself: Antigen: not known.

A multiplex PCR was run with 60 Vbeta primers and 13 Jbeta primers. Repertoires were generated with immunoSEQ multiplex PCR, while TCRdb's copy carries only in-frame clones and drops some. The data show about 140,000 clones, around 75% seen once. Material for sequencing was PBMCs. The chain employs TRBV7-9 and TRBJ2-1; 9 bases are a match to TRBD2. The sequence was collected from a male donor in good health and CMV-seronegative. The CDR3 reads CASSLSGGRGGYNEQFF. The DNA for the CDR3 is TGTGCCAGCAGCTTAAGTGGCGGGCGGGGGGGCTACAATGAGCAGTTCTTC.